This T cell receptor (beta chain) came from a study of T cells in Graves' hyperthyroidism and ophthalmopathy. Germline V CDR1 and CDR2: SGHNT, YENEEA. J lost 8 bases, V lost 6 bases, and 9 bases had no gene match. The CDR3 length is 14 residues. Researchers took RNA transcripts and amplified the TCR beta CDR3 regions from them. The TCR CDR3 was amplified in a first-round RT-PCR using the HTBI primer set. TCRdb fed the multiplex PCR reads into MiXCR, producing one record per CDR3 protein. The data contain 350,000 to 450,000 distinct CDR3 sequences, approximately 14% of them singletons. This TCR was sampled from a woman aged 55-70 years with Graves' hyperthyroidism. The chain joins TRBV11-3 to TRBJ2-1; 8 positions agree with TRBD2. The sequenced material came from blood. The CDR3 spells CASRPGTRVHEQFF. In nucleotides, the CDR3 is TGTGCCAGCAGACCCGGGACTAGGGTCCATGAGCAGTTCTTC.